This is a list of T cell receptor beta chains from one sample in a study of OX40 agonist ivuxolimab in advanced cancers. Produced via immunoSEQ multiplex PCR; TCRdb's table is partial and in-frame only. Here the sample spans tens of thousands of clones, around 90% being singletons. The material was CD4+ or CD8+ T cells sorted from blood, obtained in a trial of the OX40 agonist ivuxolimab. Receptors originate from an adult with an advanced solid tumor such as melanoma, head and neck, liver or kidney cancer. Each CDR3 is given with its conserved first and last residue. The order of the fields is clone size, J gene, D gene, V gene, CDR3 DNA, CDR3 protein. The D gene is left open where the match is weak. Only some rows state a clone size, as once, few, many or a class for expanded clones.

clone_size: NA; j_call: TRBJ2-2; d_call: TRBD1; v_call: TRBV11-3; cdr3_nt: TGTGCCAGCAGCCAGGGACAGGGGAACACCGGGGAGCTGTTTTTT; cdr3_aa: CASSQGQGNTGELFF
clone_size: NA; j_call: TRBJ2-4; d_call: NA; v_call: TRBV9; cdr3_nt: TGTGCCAGCAGCGTAGCTATAACTAGCCAGGGAGAGACCATTCAGTACTTC; cdr3_aa: CASSVAITSQGETIQYF
clone_size: NA; j_call: TRBJ1-2; d_call: TRBD1; v_call: TRBV5-4; cdr3_nt: TGTGCCAGCAGCTTCTGGTCTGTAGGGGGCGTGGGCTACACCTTC; cdr3_aa: CASSFWSVGGVGYTF
clone_size: NA; j_call: TRBJ2-3; d_call: NA; v_call: TRBV4-1; cdr3_nt: TGCGCCAGCAGCCAAGACCGGACAGTAAGAGATACGCAGTATTTT; cdr3_aa: CASSQDRTVRDTQYF
clone_size: NA; j_call: TRBJ1-2; d_call: NA; v_call: TRBV14; cdr3_nt: TGTGCCAGCAGCCCGGACGAGAACTATGGCTACACCTTC; cdr3_aa: CASSPDENYGYTF
clone_size: NA; j_call: TRBJ2-4; d_call: TRBD2; v_call: TRBV19; cdr3_nt: TGTGCCAGTACCACATCGACTAGCGGGAAAAACATTCAGTACTTC; cdr3_aa: CASTTSTSGKNIQYF
clone_size: NA; j_call: TRBJ2-3; d_call: NA; v_call: TRBV6-4; cdr3_nt: TGTGCCAGCAGAGCGACTGGGACGGCAGATACGCAGTATTTT; cdr3_aa: CASRATGTADTQYF
clone_size: NA; j_call: TRBJ1-3; d_call: NA; v_call: TRBV6-5; cdr3_nt: TGTGCCAGCACCCGCGGTGGACAAGGAAACACCATATATTTT; cdr3_aa: CASTRGGQGNTIYF
clone_size: NA; j_call: TRBJ1-2; d_call: NA; v_call: TRBV9; cdr3_nt: TGTGCCAGCAGCGTAGAAGGGGCTATGGGCTATGGCTACACCTTC; cdr3_aa: CASSVEGAMGYGYTF
clone_size: NA; j_call: TRBJ2-3; d_call: TRBD2; v_call: TRBV10-2; cdr3_nt: TGCGCCAGCAGCCCACTAGCGGGAGGTGCAGATACGCAGTATTTT; cdr3_aa: CASSPLAGGADTQYF
clone_size: NA; j_call: TRBJ1-5; d_call: NA; v_call: TRBV11-2; cdr3_nt: TGTGCCAGCAGCTTAGGTATTAGCAATCAGCCCCAGCATTTT; cdr3_aa: CASSLGISNQPQHF
clone_size: NA; j_call: TRBJ2-7; d_call: TRBD2; v_call: TRBV15; cdr3_nt: TGTGCCACCAGCAGTCAATGGGCGGGAGGGCCCGATACCTACGAGCAGTACTTC; cdr3_aa: CATSSQWAGGPDTYEQYF
clone_size: NA; j_call: TRBJ2-2; d_call: NA; v_call: TRBV5-4; cdr3_nt: TGTGCCAGCAGCCGATCCGGGGAGCTGTTTTTT; cdr3_aa: CASSRSGELFF
clone_size: NA; j_call: TRBJ2-5; d_call: NA; v_call: TRBV27; cdr3_nt: TGTGCCAGCAGTCAGCGGGCAAGTGAGACCCAGTACTTC; cdr3_aa: CASSQRASETQYF
clone_size: NA; j_call: TRBJ2-1; d_call: NA; v_call: TRBV29-1; cdr3_nt: TGCAGCGTTGAAGGAAGATACAATGAGCAGTTCTTC; cdr3_aa: CSVEGRYNEQFF
clone_size: NA; j_call: TRBJ2-7; d_call: TRBD1; v_call: TRBV5-1; cdr3_nt: TGCGCCAGCAGTTGGGGGACAGGGGGTAACTACGAGCAGTACTTC; cdr3_aa: CASSWGTGGNYEQYF
clone_size: NA; j_call: TRBJ1-1; d_call: NA; v_call: TRBV18; cdr3_nt: TGTGCCAGCTCACCACGTAACAGGGAAAACACTGAAGCTTTCTTT; cdr3_aa: CASSPRNRENTEAFF
clone_size: NA; j_call: TRBJ1-5; d_call: NA; v_call: TRBV6-5; cdr3_nt: TGTGCCAGCAGCAACGGGGTTAGCAATCAGCCCCAGCATTTT; cdr3_aa: CASSNGVSNQPQHF
clone_size: NA; j_call: TRBJ2-7; d_call: NA; v_call: TRBV18; cdr3_nt: TGTGCCAGCTCACAAGGACAAACCTACGAGCAGTACTTC; cdr3_aa: CASSQGQTYEQYF
clone_size: NA; j_call: TRBJ2-3; d_call: TRBD2; v_call: TRBV14; cdr3_nt: TGTGCCAGCAGCTCCTACGCCCTAGCGGAATACACAGATACGCAGTATTTT; cdr3_aa: CASSSYALAEYTDTQYF
clone_size: once; j_call: TRBJ1-4; d_call: NA; v_call: TRBV10-3; cdr3_nt: TGTGCCATCAGTGGTTCCTCTGGTAATGAAAAACTGTTTTTT; cdr3_aa: CAISGSSGNEKLFF
clone_size: NA; j_call: TRBJ2-7; d_call: TRBD2; v_call: TRBV7-2; cdr3_nt: TGTGCCAGCAGCACTCGTCCTAGCGGGAGCGTCGACGAGCAGTACTTC; cdr3_aa: CASSTRPSGSVDEQYF
clone_size: NA; j_call: TRBJ2-7; d_call: NA; v_call: TRBV10-3; cdr3_nt: TGTGCCATCAGTGCGGGGGCCCAGGACGAGCAGTACTTC; cdr3_aa: CAISAGAQDEQYF
clone_size: NA; j_call: TRBJ2-3; d_call: NA; v_call: TRBV18; cdr3_nt: TGTGCCAGCTCACCACCTGCGGCGGCCACAGATACGCAGTATTTT; cdr3_aa: CASSPPAAATDTQYF
clone_size: NA; j_call: TRBJ2-1; d_call: TRBD2; v_call: TRBV30; cdr3_nt: TGTGCCTGGAGTGTGACTAGCGGATACAATGAGCAGTTCTTC; cdr3_aa: CAWSVTSGYNEQFF
clone_size: NA; j_call: TRBJ2-5; d_call: NA; v_call: TRBV7-2; cdr3_nt: TGTGCCACCTCCTACGGGATCCAAGAGACCCAGTACTTC; cdr3_aa: CATSYGIQETQYF
clone_size: NA; j_call: TRBJ2-7; d_call: NA; v_call: TRBV5-1; cdr3_nt: TGCGCCAGCAGCCCGGGGGGGACAGGGTCCTACGAGCAGTACTTC; cdr3_aa: CASSPGGTGSYEQYF
clone_size: NA; j_call: TRBJ2-1; d_call: TRBD2; v_call: TRBV7-7; cdr3_nt: TGTGCCAGCAGTCTACTAGCGGGAGCCTACAATGAGCAGTTCTTC; cdr3_aa: CASSLLAGAYNEQFF
clone_size: NA; j_call: TRBJ1-2; d_call: NA; v_call: TRBV2; cdr3_nt: TGTGCCAGCAGCGCAGAAGGCTATGGCTACACCTTC; cdr3_aa: CASSAEGYGYTF
clone_size: NA; j_call: TRBJ1-4; d_call: NA; v_call: TRBV4-1; cdr3_nt: TGCGCCAGCAGCCAAGATGCCCAGGGCTGGCTTAATGAAAAACTGTTTTTT; cdr3_aa: CASSQDAQGWLNEKLFF
clone_size: NA; j_call: TRBJ2-5; d_call: NA; v_call: TRBV18; cdr3_nt: TGTGCCAGCTCACCCCTAGGGGAGACCCAGTACTTC; cdr3_aa: CASSPLGETQYF
clone_size: NA; j_call: TRBJ1-6; d_call: TRBD1; v_call: TRBV10-3; cdr3_nt: TGTGCCATCAGTGGGACAGGGGGTAATTCACCCCTCCACTTT; cdr3_aa: CAISGTGGNSPLHF
clone_size: NA; j_call: TRBJ2-3; d_call: NA; v_call: TRBV18; cdr3_nt: TGTGCCAGCTCACAGGGACTGGGGAGCACAGATACGCAGTATTTT; cdr3_aa: CASSQGLGSTDTQYF
clone_size: NA; j_call: TRBJ2-1; d_call: NA; v_call: TRBV25-1; cdr3_nt: TGTGCCAGCAGTGAATACAAGGTCAGAGGAAATGAGCAGTTCTTC; cdr3_aa: CASSEYKVRGNEQFF
clone_size: NA; j_call: TRBJ1-4; d_call: NA; v_call: TRBV5-1; cdr3_nt: TGCGCCAGCAGCGTATCCGGGGGGACTAATGAAAAACTGTTTTTT; cdr3_aa: CASSVSGGTNEKLFF
clone_size: NA; j_call: TRBJ1-5; d_call: TRBD1; v_call: TRBV2; cdr3_nt: TGTGCCAGCAGTGAGTTGGACAGGACTAATCAGCCCCAGCATTTT; cdr3_aa: CASSELDRTNQPQHF
clone_size: once; j_call: TRBJ2-3; d_call: TRBD2; v_call: TRBV18; cdr3_nt: TGTGCCAGCTCCATAGGAGCGGGAAGATCCACAGATACGCAGTATTTT; cdr3_aa: CASSIGAGRSTDTQYF
clone_size: NA; j_call: TRBJ1-5; d_call: NA; v_call: TRBV19; cdr3_nt: TGTGCCAGTATCCCCCGCGGGGATCCGAGTCAGCCCCAGCATTTT; cdr3_aa: CASIPRGDPSQPQHF
clone_size: NA; j_call: TRBJ2-7; d_call: TRBD2; v_call: TRBV18; cdr3_nt: TGTGCCAGCTCCGAAGGGCTAGCGGGAGACGAGCAGTACTTC; cdr3_aa: CASSEGLAGDEQYF
clone_size: NA; j_call: TRBJ2-5; d_call: NA; v_call: TRBV18; cdr3_nt: TGTGCCAGCTCACGGGCTAGCGTAGCAGAGACCCAGTACTTC; cdr3_aa: CASSRASVAETQYF
clone_size: NA; j_call: TRBJ2-2; d_call: NA; v_call: TRBV15; cdr3_nt: TGTGCCACCAGCAGAGATCTTTATGGGGCAGGGAGAGGTTCCGGGGAGCTGTTTTTT; cdr3_aa: CATSRDLYGAGRGSGELFF
clone_size: NA; j_call: TRBJ2-7; d_call: TRBD2; v_call: TRBV5-4; cdr3_nt: TGTGCCAGCAGCTTTAGGACTAGCGGGGATTTAAACGAGCAGTACTTC; cdr3_aa: CASSFRTSGDLNEQYF
clone_size: once; j_call: TRBJ2-5; d_call: NA; v_call: TRBV20-1; cdr3_nt: TGCAGTGCTAGAGAAGGAGAGACCCAGTACTTC; cdr3_aa: CSAREGETQYF
clone_size: NA; j_call: TRBJ2-1; d_call: TRBD1; v_call: TRBV7-8; cdr3_nt: TGTGCCAGCAGCCTCTCGGGACAGGGGTTCAATGAGCAGTTCTTC; cdr3_aa: CASSLSGQGFNEQFF
clone_size: NA; j_call: TRBJ1-1; d_call: NA; v_call: TRBV7-2; cdr3_nt: TGTGCCGGAAAGGGACGGCGGAACACTGAAGCTTTCTTT; cdr3_aa: CAGKGRRNTEAFF
clone_size: once; j_call: TRBJ2-7; d_call: TRBD1; v_call: TRBV11-2; cdr3_nt: TGTGCCAGCAGACGGACAGGGTCCCACGAGCAGTACTTC; cdr3_aa: CASRRTGSHEQYF
clone_size: once; j_call: TRBJ2-2; d_call: NA; v_call: TRBV25-1; cdr3_nt: TGTGCCAGCAGCCCCGCCACTGCCGGGGAGCTGTTTTTT; cdr3_aa: CASSPATAGELFF
clone_size: NA; j_call: TRBJ2-3; d_call: TRBD2; v_call: TRBV10-3; cdr3_nt: TGTGCCATCAGTGAGGGCGGGAGGGCCCCAGATACGCAGTATTTT; cdr3_aa: CAISEGGRAPDTQYF
clone_size: NA; j_call: TRBJ1-6; d_call: TRBD1; v_call: TRBV6-1; cdr3_nt: TGTGCCAGCAGGCCCGGGACAGGGAATTCACCCCTCCACTTT; cdr3_aa: CASRPGTGNSPLHF
clone_size: NA; j_call: TRBJ1-4; d_call: NA; v_call: TRBV11-3; cdr3_nt: TGTGCCAGCAGCCGAGACGGACAGCAGAATGAAAAACTGTTTTTT; cdr3_aa: CASSRDGQQNEKLFF
clone_size: NA; j_call: TRBJ2-7; d_call: TRBD2; v_call: TRBV7-2; cdr3_nt: TGTGCCAGCAGCTCCGGGGCTAGCGGGAAAGGCGAGCAGTACTTC; cdr3_aa: CASSSGASGKGEQYF
clone_size: few; j_call: TRBJ1-5; d_call: NA; v_call: TRBV19; cdr3_nt: TGTGCCAGTACCTCCACGGGGCCCCAGCATTTT; cdr3_aa: CASTSTGPQHF
clone_size: NA; j_call: TRBJ2-1; d_call: NA; v_call: TRBV19; cdr3_nt: TGTGCCAGTAGTGGAGAAATCTACAATGAGCAGTTCTTC; cdr3_aa: CASSGEIYNEQFF
clone_size: NA; j_call: TRBJ1-2; d_call: TRBD1; v_call: TRBV27; cdr3_nt: TGTGCCAGCAGGTCTCAGGGGGCTGGCTATGGCTACACCTTC; cdr3_aa: CASRSQGAGYGYTF